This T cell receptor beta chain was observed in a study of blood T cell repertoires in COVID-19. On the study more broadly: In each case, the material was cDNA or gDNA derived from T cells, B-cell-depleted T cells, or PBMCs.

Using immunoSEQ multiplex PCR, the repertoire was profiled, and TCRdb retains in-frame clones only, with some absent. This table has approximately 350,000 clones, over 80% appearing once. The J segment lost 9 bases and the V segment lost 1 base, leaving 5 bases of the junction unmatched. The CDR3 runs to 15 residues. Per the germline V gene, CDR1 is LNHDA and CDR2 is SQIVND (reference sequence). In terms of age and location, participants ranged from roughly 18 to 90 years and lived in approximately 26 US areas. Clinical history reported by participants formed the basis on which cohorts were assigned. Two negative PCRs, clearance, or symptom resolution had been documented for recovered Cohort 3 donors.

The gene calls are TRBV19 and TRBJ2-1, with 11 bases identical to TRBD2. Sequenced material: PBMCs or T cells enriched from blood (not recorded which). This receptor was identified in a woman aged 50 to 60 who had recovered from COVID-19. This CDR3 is CASSIGSGRAPEQFF. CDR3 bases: TGTGCCAGTAGTATAGGTAGCGGGAGGGCCCCTGAGCAGTTCTTC.